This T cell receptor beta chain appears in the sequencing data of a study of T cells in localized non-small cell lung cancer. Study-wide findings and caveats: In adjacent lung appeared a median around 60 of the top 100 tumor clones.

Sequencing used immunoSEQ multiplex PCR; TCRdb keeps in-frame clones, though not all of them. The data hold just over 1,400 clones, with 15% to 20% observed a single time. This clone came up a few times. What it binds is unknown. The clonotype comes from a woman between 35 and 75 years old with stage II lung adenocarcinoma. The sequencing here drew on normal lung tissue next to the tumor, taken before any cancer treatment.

The CDR3 sequence is CASSVDTLDNVLTF. CDR3 bases: TGTGCCAGCAGCGTCGACACGTTGGACAACGTCCTGACTTTC. The gene calls are TRBV11-3 and TRBJ2-6; D is undetermined. The CDR3 spans 14 residues. V was cut by 5 bases and J by 9 bases, with 14 bases left in between. Looked up from germline, CDR1 is SGHNT and CDR2 is YENEEA.